A single T cell receptor beta chain is shown here with its context. The antigen is not known. The trim removed 1 base at V and 2 bases at J, leaving 3 bases unmatched. The CDR3 consists of 15 residues. Germline CDR1 and CDR2: SEHNR and FQNEAQ (reference sequence). These data originate in a study of OX40 agonist ivuxolimab in advanced cancers. Overall study findings and caveats: Individuals who were partial responders at 0.1-3.0 mg/kg had clonal expansion that ranked among the lowest.

The assay was immunoSEQ multiplex PCR, and TCRdb's table has in-frame clones only and misses some. The repertoire holds 72,000 or so clones, with 80% to 90% as singletons. No patient had autoimmune disease or received systemic immunosuppression. This sequence originates from an adult with an advanced solid tumor such as melanoma, head and neck, liver or kidney cancer. Sequencing was performed on CD4+ or CD8+ T cells sorted from blood, taken in a trial of the OX40 agonist ivuxolimab. The rearrangement uses TRBV7-9 and TRBJ1-2, with 8 positions matching TRBD1. CDR3 sequence reads: CASSLGTGSNYGYTF. CDR3 coding DNA: TGTGCCAGCAGCTTAGGGACAGGGTCCAACTATGGCTACACCTTC.